This TCR beta chain was found in a study of cytotoxic CD8 clonotypes in ibrutinib-treated CLL. Study information: Among responders, roughly 24 were partial and 2 complete; after median approximately 6 years, roughly 15 stayed remitted and some 12 progressed.

Around 1.8 micrograms of genomic DNA (from cryopreserved PBMCs) were used for TCR beta libraries. Profiled with immunoSEQ multiplex PCR; TCRdb holds only in-frame clones, not every one. Altogether tens of thousands of clones are present, roughly three fifths being singletons, with the ten largest covering around 21%. Germline CDR1 SGHVS, CDR2 FNYEAQ. The CDR3 totals 16 residues. V gave up 5 bases and J gave up 6 bases, with 17 bases separating them. The rearrangement links TRBV7-6 to TRBJ1-6; D remains unclear. This sequence was found in a human donor with chronic lymphocytic leukemia. The input for sequencing was PBMCs, taken after 24 months of ibrutinib treatment. The CDR3 DNA sequence: TGTGCCAGCAGCCCCCCCCTAGGGTTCGCTAATTCACCCCTCCACTTT. Translated, it gives CASSPPLGFANSPLHF.